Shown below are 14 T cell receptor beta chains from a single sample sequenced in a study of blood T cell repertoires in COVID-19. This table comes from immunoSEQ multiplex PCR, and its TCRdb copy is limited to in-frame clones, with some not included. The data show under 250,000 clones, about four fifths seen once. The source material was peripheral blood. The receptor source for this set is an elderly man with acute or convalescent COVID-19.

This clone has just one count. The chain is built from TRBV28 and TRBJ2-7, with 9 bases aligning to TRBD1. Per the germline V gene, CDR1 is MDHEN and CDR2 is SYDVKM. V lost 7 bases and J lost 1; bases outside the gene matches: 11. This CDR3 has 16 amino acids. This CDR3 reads CASTDPGTGTSYEQYF. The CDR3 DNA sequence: TGTGCCAGCACTGACCCCGGGACAGGGACGTCCTACGAGCAGTACTTC.

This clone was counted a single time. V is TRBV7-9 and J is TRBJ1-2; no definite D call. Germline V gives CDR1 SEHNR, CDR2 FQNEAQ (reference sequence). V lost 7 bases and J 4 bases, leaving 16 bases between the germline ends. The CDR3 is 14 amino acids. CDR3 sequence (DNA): TGTGCCAGCATCCCGTGGGCGACGGCCTATGGCTACACCTTC. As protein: CASIPWATAYGYTF. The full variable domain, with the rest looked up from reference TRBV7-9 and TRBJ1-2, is DTGVSQNPRHKITKRGQNVTFRCDPISEHNRLYWYRQTLGQGPEFLTYFQNEAQLEKSRLLSDRFSAERPKGSFSTLEIQRTEQGDSAMYLCASIPWATAYGYTFGSGTRLTVV.

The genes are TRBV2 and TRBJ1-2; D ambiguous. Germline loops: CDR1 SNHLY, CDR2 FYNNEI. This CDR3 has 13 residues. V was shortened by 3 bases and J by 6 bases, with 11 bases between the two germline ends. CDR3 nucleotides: TGTGCCAGCAGTGATACGACGGCGGATGGCTACACCTTC. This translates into CASSDTTADGYTF.

The chain's CDR3 is CASHPRQGGGSPLHF. In nucleotides, the CDR3 is TGTGCCAGCCACCCTAGACAGGGGGGAGGTTCACCCCTCCACTTT. The chain couples TRBV6-5 to TRBJ1-6; TRBD1 aligns across 9 bases. The germline V gene encodes CDR1 MNHEY and CDR2 SVGAGI. After removal of 8 bases from V and 9 bases from J, the junction contained 11 bases not matched to a gene. CDR3 length: 15 residues.

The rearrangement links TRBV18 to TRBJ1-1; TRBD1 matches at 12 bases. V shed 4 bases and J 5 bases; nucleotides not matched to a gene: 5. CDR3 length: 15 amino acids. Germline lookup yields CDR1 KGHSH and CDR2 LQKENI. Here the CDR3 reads CASSQGQGAWTEAFF. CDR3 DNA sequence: TGTGCCAGCTCACAGGGACAGGGGGCGTGGACTGAAGCTTTCTTT.

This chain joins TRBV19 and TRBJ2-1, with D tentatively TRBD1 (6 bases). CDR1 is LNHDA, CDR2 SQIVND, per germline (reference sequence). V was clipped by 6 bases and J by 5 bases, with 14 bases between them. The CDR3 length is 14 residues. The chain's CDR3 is CASSYSQGNNEQFF. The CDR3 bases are TGTGCCAGTAGCTACTCGCAGGGGAACAATGAGCAGTTCTTC.

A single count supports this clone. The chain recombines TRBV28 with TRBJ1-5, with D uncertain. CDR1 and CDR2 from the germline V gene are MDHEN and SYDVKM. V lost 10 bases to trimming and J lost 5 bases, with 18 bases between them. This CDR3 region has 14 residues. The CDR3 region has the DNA TGTGCCACCGCGATGTCCCTCCGGGATCAGCCCCAGCATTTT. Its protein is CATAMSLRDQPQHF.

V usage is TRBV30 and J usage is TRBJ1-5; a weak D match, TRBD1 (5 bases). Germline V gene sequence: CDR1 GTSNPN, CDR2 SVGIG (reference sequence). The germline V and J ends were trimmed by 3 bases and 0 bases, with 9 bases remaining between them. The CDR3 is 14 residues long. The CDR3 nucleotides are TGTGCCTGGAGCGACAGAGCTAGCAATCAGCCCCAGCATTTT. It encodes CAWSDRASNQPQHF.

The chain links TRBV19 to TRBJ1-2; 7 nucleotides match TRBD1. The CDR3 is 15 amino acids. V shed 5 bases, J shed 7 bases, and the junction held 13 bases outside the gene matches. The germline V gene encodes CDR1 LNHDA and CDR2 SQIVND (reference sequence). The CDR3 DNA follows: TGTGCCAGTAGTTTGGTCAATACAGGGGTAGGTGGCTACACCTTC. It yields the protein CASSLVNTGVGGYTF.

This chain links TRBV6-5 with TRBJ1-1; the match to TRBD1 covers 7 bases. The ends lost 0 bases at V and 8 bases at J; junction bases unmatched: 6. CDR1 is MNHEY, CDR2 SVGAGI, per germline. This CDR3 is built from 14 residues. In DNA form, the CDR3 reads TGTGCCAGCAGTTACTCAGGGTCCAGGGGGGAAGCTTTCTTT. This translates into CASSYSGSRGEAFF.

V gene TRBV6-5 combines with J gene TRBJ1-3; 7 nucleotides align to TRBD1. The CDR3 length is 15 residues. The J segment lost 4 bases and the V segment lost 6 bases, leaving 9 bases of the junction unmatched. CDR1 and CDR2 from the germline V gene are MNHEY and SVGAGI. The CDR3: CASSPRGGPGNTIYF. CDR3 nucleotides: TGTGCCAGCAGCCCGAGAGGGGGCCCCGGAAACACCATATATTTT.

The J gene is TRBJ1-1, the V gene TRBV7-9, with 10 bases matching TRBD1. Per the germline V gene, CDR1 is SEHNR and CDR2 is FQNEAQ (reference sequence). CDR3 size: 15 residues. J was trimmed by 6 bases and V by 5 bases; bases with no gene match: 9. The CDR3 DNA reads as TGTGCCAGCAGCCAAATGACAGGGGGCGCGGCTGAAGCTTTCTTT. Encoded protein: CASSQMTGGAAEAFF.

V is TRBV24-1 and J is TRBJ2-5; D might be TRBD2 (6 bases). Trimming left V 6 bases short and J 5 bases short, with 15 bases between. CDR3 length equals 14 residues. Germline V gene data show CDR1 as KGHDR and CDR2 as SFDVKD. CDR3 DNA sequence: TGTGCCACCAGTCCCAACACCGGGACTGAGACCCAGTACTTC. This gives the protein CATSPNTGTETQYF.

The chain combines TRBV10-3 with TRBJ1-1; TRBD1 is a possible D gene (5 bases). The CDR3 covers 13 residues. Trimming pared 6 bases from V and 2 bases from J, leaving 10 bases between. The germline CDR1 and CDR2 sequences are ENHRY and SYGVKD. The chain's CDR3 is CAISPGPNTEAFF. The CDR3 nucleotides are TGTGCCATCAGCCCAGGGCCTAACACTGAAGCTTTCTTT.